Shown below are 21 T cell receptor beta chains from a single sample sequenced in a study of blood T cell repertoires in COVID-19. The method was immunoSEQ multiplex PCR; TCRdb's version includes in-frame clones alone and lacks a portion of them. The sample lists around 400,000 clones, roughly 80% occurring once. The sample comprised PBMCs or T cells enriched from blood (not recorded which). These receptor sequences come from a woman between 50 and 59 years old who had recovered from COVID-19.

This clone was picked up one time. This chain links TRBV2 with TRBJ1-5, with TRBD1 matching 7 bases. The CDR3 sequence is 14 residues long. Trimming cost V 3 bases and J 6 bases; bases outside gene matches: 5. The germline V gene encodes CDR1 SNHLY and CDR2 FYNNEI. CDR3: CASSEHRGGQPQHF. CDR3 DNA sequence: TGTGCCAGCAGTGAGCACAGGGGTGGTCAGCCCCAGCATTTT.

This chain connects TRBV7-2 to TRBJ1-1; D is possibly TRBD1 (6 bases). Trimming removed 7 bases at V and 7 bases at J, with 19 bases between. The V gene's germline CDR1 is SGHTA and CDR2 FQGNSA. This CDR3 has 14 amino acids. The CDR3 here is CASNKWGGAGEAFF. As DNA, the CDR3 is TGTGCCAGCAACAAGTGGGGGGGCGCGGGTGAAGCTTTCTTT.

This chain joins TRBV2 and TRBJ1-4; D unclear. The CDR3 sequence is 13 residues long. Trimming cost V 6 bases and J 0 bases, with 5 bases left between them. CDR1 is SNHLY and CDR2 is FYNNEI in the germline V gene. The CDR3 here is CASRRATNEKLFF. The CDR3 nucleotides read TGTGCCAGCAGAAGAGCAACTAATGAAAAACTGTTTTTT.

The rearrangement uses TRBV19 and TRBJ1-5, with no clear D. The CDR3 sequence is 15 residues long. V lost 1 base and J 6 bases, leaving 13 bases between the germline ends. CDR1 is LNHDA and CDR2 is SQIVND in the germline V gene (reference sequence). The DNA for the CDR3 is TGTGCCAGTAGTATAGGAGGAGGGATCGGTCAGCCCCAGCATTTT. Its translation: CASSIGGGIGQPQHF.

This chain joins TRBV19 and TRBJ1-5, with D possibly being TRBD1 (5 bases). V lost 6 bases to trimming and J lost 9 bases, with 21 bases between them. Per the germline V gene, CDR1 is LNHDA and CDR2 is SQIVND (reference sequence). The CDR3 length is 15 residues. The CDR3 DNA reads TGTGCCAGTAGAGTAGGGACTGCCCTCTCTCGGCCCCAGCATTTT. This translates into CASRVGTALSRPQHF.

V is TRBV7-8 and J is TRBJ1-2; unclear D gene. V was shortened by 8 bases and J by 8 bases, with 12 bases between the two germline ends. Germline CDR1 is SGHVS and CDR2 is FQNEAQ. There are 11 residues in the CDR3. This chain's CDR3 is CASGGAGGYTF. As DNA, the CDR3 is TGTGCCAGCGGTGGCGCGGGGGGCTACACCTTC.

The chain couples TRBV19 to TRBJ1-5; TRBD1 matches at 8 bases. The CDR3 is 15 residues long. V lost 6 bases, J lost 6 bases, and 10 bases stayed unmatched. The germline V gene encodes CDR1 LNHDA and CDR2 SQIVND (reference sequence). This CDR3 reads CASSTGGGMGQPQHF. CDR3 nucleotide sequence: TGTGCCAGTAGCACAGGGGGGGGCATGGGTCAGCCCCAGCATTTT. Drawing the rest from reference TRBV19 and TRBJ1-5, the complete variable domain is DGGITQSPKYLFRKEGQNVTLSCEQNLNHDAMYWYRQDPGQGLRLIYYSQIVNDFQKGDIAEGYSVSREKKESFPLTVTSAQKNPTAFYLCASSTGGGMGQPQHFGDGTRLSIL.

The count of this clone is one. The chain uses TRBV13 and TRBJ2-7; 11 bases align to TRBD1. Germline assignment: CDR1 PRHDT and CDR2 FYEKMQ (reference sequence). CDR3 length: 15 amino acids. With V trimmed by 2 bases and J by 5 bases, 5 bases remained unmatched. CDR3 amino acids: CASSLPGQGVDEQYF. The DNA of the CDR3 is TGTGCCAGCAGCTTACCGGGACAGGGGGTTGACGAGCAGTACTTC.

The chain has TRBV4-1 and TRBJ1-5; D remains unclear. The CDR3 length is 16 residues. Germline V gene lookup returns CDR1 MGHRA and CDR2 YSYEKL. V lost 2 bases to trimming and J lost 2 bases, with 13 bases between them. As DNA, the CDR3 is TGCGCCAGCAGCCAATTCGTGGTAATAGGCAATCAGCCCCAGCATTTT. Protein product: CASSQFVVIGNQPQHF.

This clone was counted only a few times. The V call is TRBV5-6, the J call TRBJ1-2; D unresolved. The V end was cut by 0 bases, the J end by 4 bases, with 19 bases between. The CDR3 spans 17 residues. The germline V gene has CDR1 SGHDT and CDR2 YYEEEE. The CDR3 region is CASSLDSLIASFYGYTF. The CDR3 coding sequence is TGTGCCAGCAGCTTGGATTCCTTAATAGCGTCCTTCTATGGCTACACCTTC. Full variable domain (missing parts from reference TRBV5-6 and TRBJ1-2): DAGVTQSPTHLIKTRGQQVTLRCSPKSGHDTVSWYQQALGQGPQFIFQYYEEEERQRGNFPDRFSGHQFPNYSSELNVNALLLGDSALYLCASSLDSLIASFYGYTFGSGTRLTVV.

V usage is TRBV5-1 and J usage is TRBJ2-1, with D unclear. This CDR3 comprises 13 residues. Germline V gene lookup returns CDR1 SGHRS and CDR2 YFSETQ. V shed 4 bases and J shed 10 bases, with 15 bases lying between them. CDR3 nucleotides: TGCGCCAGCAGCCCCAATACTGCAAACGAGCAGTTCTTC. It translates to CASSPNTANEQFF.

The genes are TRBV7-3 and TRBJ1-2; D not resolved. V gave up 1 base and J gave up 0 bases, with 9 bases separating them. Germline V gene lookup returns CDR1 SGHTA and CDR2 FQGTGA. The CDR3 is 15 amino acids. CDR3 bases: TGTGCCAGCAGCTTAAATTCCTCCCCTAACTATGGCTACACCTTC. Residues: CASSLNSSPNYGYTF.

V is TRBV28 and J is TRBJ1-5; 9 nucleotides align to TRBD1. The CDR3 totals 18 residues. The V segment lost 6 bases and the J segment 9 bases; nucleotides outside the gene matches: 21. Germline V gene sequence: CDR1 MDHEN, CDR2 SYDVKM. The CDR3 loop reads CASRYGIPRTGVLRPQHF. The CDR3 DNA follows: TGTGCCAGCAGATATGGGATACCACGGACAGGGGTACTGAGGCCCCAGCATTTT.

V and J are TRBV19 and TRBJ1-2; TRBD1 aligns across 9 bases. This CDR3 comprises 16 residues. The germline gives CDR1 LNHDA, CDR2 SQIVND (reference sequence). J lost 6 bases, V lost 0 bases, and 8 bases had no gene match. CDR3 loop: CASSIDLFRTGDGYTF. CDR3 coding DNA: TGTGCCAGTAGTATAGATCTTTTCAGGACAGGGGATGGCTACACCTTC.

This chain uses TRBV29-1 with TRBJ1-1; 11 bases match TRBD1. This CDR3 is built from 13 residues. Germline CDR1 reads SQVTM; CDR2 reads ANQGSEA. V lost 4 bases, J lost 5 bases, and 3 bases stayed unmatched. CDR3 loop: CSVGGQGGTEAFF. DNA for the CDR3: TGCAGCGTTGGGGGACAGGGGGGTACTGAAGCTTTCTTT.

The gene calls are TRBV19 and TRBJ1-3; 7 bases are shared with TRBD1. Germline V gene lookup returns CDR1 LNHDA and CDR2 SQIVND (reference sequence). The CDR3 loop spans 16 amino acids. V lost 4 bases to trimming and J lost 4 bases; unmatched junction nucleotides: 10. The CDR3 spells CASSKIGQVFGNTIYF. DNA for the CDR3: TGTGCCAGTAGTAAAATTGGACAGGTTTTCGGAAACACCATATATTTT.

The CDR3 DNA reads TGTGCCAGTAGTGCTCAGACAGGGGGAGTAGGAAAACTGTTTTTT. It specifies CASSAQTGGVGKLFF. V and J are TRBV19 and TRBJ1-4, with 9 bases that match TRBD1. CDR3 size: 15 residues. CDR1 is LNHDA and CDR2 is SQIVND in the germline V gene (reference sequence). Trimming at V came to 5 bases and at J to 10 bases, leaving 11 bases not matched to a gene.

The chain joins TRBV3-1 (or the pseudogene TRBV3-2) to TRBJ1-6; TRBD1 might be the D (5 bases). The CDR3 is 14 amino acids. Germline CDR1 is LGHDT and CDR2 is YNNKEL (reference sequence). V was trimmed by 1 base and J by 7 bases, leaving 8 bases between them. The CDR3 bases are TGTGCCAGCAGCCAAGTGGAGGGGAATTCACCCCTCCACTTT. Translating it yields CASSQVEGNSPLHF.

The V gene is TRBV7-9, the J gene TRBJ1-4, with 9 bases matching TRBD1. CDR3 size: 15 residues. CDR1 is SEHNR and CDR2 is FQNEAQ in the germline V gene (reference sequence). With 1 base clipped from V and 5 bases from J, the junction kept 2 bases outside the gene matches. The CDR3 reads CASSLEGTGNEKLFF. The CDR3 coding sequence is TGTGCCAGCAGCTTAGAGGGGACAGGGAATGAAAAACTGTTTTTT.

The V call is TRBV7-2, the J call TRBJ2-4, with 8 bases identical to TRBD2. In germline, CDR1 is SGHTA, CDR2 FQGNSA. With V trimmed by 1 base and J by 8 bases, 1 base remained unmatched. The CDR3 has 13 amino acids. The CDR3 region has the DNA TGTGCCAGCAGCTTAGTCGGGAGGGACATTCAGTACTTC. It translates to CASSLVGRDIQYF.

This CDR3 is CSVEESGELANSNQPQHF. The CDR3 nucleotides are TGCAGCGTTGAAGAATCCGGGGAACTTGCCAATAGCAATCAGCCCCAGCATTTT. This rearrangement joins TRBV29-1 to TRBJ1-5; no clear D gene. The CDR3 spans 18 residues. Germline V gene lookup returns CDR1 SQVTM and CDR2 ANQGSEA. V gave up 0 bases and J gave up 0 bases, with 18 bases separating them. The complete variable domain, with remaining parts taken from reference TRBV29-1 and TRBJ1-5, reads SAVISQKPSRDICQRGTSLTIQCQVDSQVTMMFWYRQQPGQSLTLIATANQGSEATYESGFVIDKFPISRPNLTFSTLTVSNMSPEDSSIYLCSVEESGELANSNQPQHFGDGTRLSIL.